Listed below are T cell receptor beta chains from one sample, sequenced in a study of shared clonotypes between healthy human individuals. Method: immunoSEQ multiplex PCR; TCRdb's copy keeps in-frame clones and lacks some. There are approximately 700,000 clones in the sample; roughly 72% occur only once, and about 1.8% lies in the top ten. Sequencing input: memory CD4+ T cells sorted from blood. The receptors shown here come from a woman aged 25 to 45 in good health. Each CDR3 is given with its conserved first and last residue. A D gene is named only where the DNA matches it firmly. Only some rows state a clone size, as once, few, many or a class for expanded clones.

J | size | D | V | DNA | CDR3
TRBJ2-5 | once | TRBD1 | TRBV5-1 | TGCGCCAGCAGCCCTACGCCGGGACAGCAAGAGACCCAGTACTTC | CASSPTPGQQETQYF
TRBJ2-1 | many | TRBD2 | TRBV7-2 | TGTGCCAGCAGCCCACACACTAGCGGGGGCAATGAGCAGTTCTTC | CASSPHTSGGNEQFF
TRBJ1-5 | - | - | TRBV19 | TGTGCCAGTAGTATCGGACTACGGGGACAGCCCCAGCATTTT | CASSIGLRGQPQHF
TRBJ2-1 | - | - | TRBV7-9 | TGTGCCAGCAGCTTCGGTTACAATGAGCAGTTCTTC | CASSFGYNEQFF
TRBJ2-2 | - | - | TRBV5-4 | TGTGCCAGCAGCTTGGGTAGGGACCCCGGGGAGCTGTTTTTT | CASSLGRDPGELFF
TRBJ1-4 | - | TRBD1 | TRBV27 | TGTGCCAGCAGTTTATCGGGCAGGGGGCCATATAGGGAAAAACTGTTTTTT | CASSLSGRGPYREKLFF
TRBJ2-5 | - | - | TRBV15 | TGTGCCACCAGCAGAGATTCCAGAAACCAGTACTTC | CATSRDSRNQYF
TRBJ1-2 | - | TRBD1 | TRBV14 | TGTGCCAGCAGCCTAACCGGGACAGGGCTTGTTAGTGGCTACACCTTC | CASSLTGTGLVSGYTF
TRBJ2-7 | - | TRBD1 | TRBV7-3 | TGTGCCAGCAGCATAGGACAGGGCTGGGGATACGAGCAGTACTTC | CASSIGQGWGYEQYF
TRBJ2-5 | few | - | TRBV7-9 | TGTGCCAGCAGCCCCCGGTCGGGGCAAGAGACCCAGTACTTC | CASSPRSGQETQYF
TRBJ2-2 | - | - | TRBV19 | TGTGCCAGTAGTATAGTGGGGGGCAGACTGATGAACACCGGGGAGCTGTTTTTT | CASSIVGGRLMNTGELFF
TRBJ2-3 | - | - | TRBV2 | TGTGCCAGCAGTGAAGGGTCAGATACGCAGTATTTT | CASSEGSDTQYF
TRBJ2-5 | - | - | TRBV5-1 | TGCGCCAGCAGCTTGGAGGGTTTTTTAGAGACCCAGTACTTC | CASSLEGFLETQYF
TRBJ2-3 | once | - | TRBV19 | TGTGCCAGTAGTATAGCCGCGCCCTACACAGATACGCAGTATTTT | CASSIAAPYTDTQYF
TRBJ2-7 | - | TRBD1 | TRBV27 | TGTGCCAGCAGGACAGGGATTAGCGAGCAGTACTTC | CASRTGISEQYF
TRBJ1-1 | - | - | TRBV7-9 | TGTGCCAGCAGCTTAGCTCTGGGAGTGAACACTGAAGCTTTCTTT | CASSLALGVNTEAFF
TRBJ1-1 | - | - | TRBV19 | TGTGCCAGTAACCGGGGGGCTGGTTTAAACACTGAAGCTTTCTTT | CASNRGAGLNTEAFF
TRBJ2-3 | once | - | TRBV11-1 | TGTGCCAGCAACCATGGTTTCCCACTAGCCGAAGATACGCAGTATTTT | CASNHGFPLAEDTQYF
TRBJ1-1 | - | - | TRBV18 | TGTGCCAGCTCATCGCCCGGGATCACTGAAGCTTTCTTT | CASSSPGITEAFF
TRBJ2-2 | few | - | TRBV7-9 | TGTGCCAGCAGCTTACCAGGGACAAGTTCGAACACCGGGGAGCTGTTTTTT | CASSLPGTSSNTGELFF
TRBJ2-7 | - | TRBD2 | TRBV2 | TGTGCCAGCAGGGGACTAGGGGGGTACTCCTACGAGCAGTACTTC | CASRGLGGYSYEQYF
TRBJ2-7 | many | - | TRBV7-3 | TGTGCCAGCAGCTTACTCGAGGGACCATACGAGCAGTACTTC | CASSLLEGPYEQYF
TRBJ1-5 | - | - | TRBV19 | TGTGCCAGTAGTAGCTCCGCCGGGGTGACATGGGCTAGCAATCAGCCCCAGCATTTT | CASSSSAGVTWASNQPQHF
TRBJ1-1 | - | - | TRBV5-4 | TGTGCCAGCAGCTTGGGGCACACGAACACTGAAGCTTTCTTT | CASSLGHTNTEAFF
TRBJ2-3 | - | TRBD2 | TRBV7-9 | TGTGCCAGCAGGACCGAGGCTAGCGGGATCGCAGATACGCAGTATTTT | CASRTEASGIADTQYF
TRBJ1-4 | - | - | TRBV28 | TGTGCCAGCAGGGGACGCGAAAAACTGTTTTTT | CASRGREKLFF
TRBJ1-2 | few | - | TRBV19 | TGTGCCAGTAACCCGAGAGGGGCAGACTATGGCTACACCTTC | CASNPRGADYGYTF
TRBJ2-6 | many | TRBD2 | TRBV4-2 | TGTGCCAGCAGCCAAGATGCGGCTAGCGGAGTCTCTGGGGCCAACGTCCTGACTTTC | CASSQDAASGVSGANVLTF
TRBJ2-7 | - | TRBD2 | TRBV27 | TGTGCCAGCAGTCCCGGACTAGCGGGATCTCCGGCGGGCGAGCAGTACTTC | CASSPGLAGSPAGEQYF
TRBJ2-7 | once | - | TRBV5-6 | TGTGCCAGCAGCTTGGCCGCAGGGCTCGAGCAGTACTTC | CASSLAAGLEQYF
TRBJ1-1 | - | - | TRBV21-1 | TGTGCCAGCAGCAAAGACCTAGACAGGGGGAACTTAAACACTGAAGCTTTCTTT | CASSKDLDRGNLNTEAFF
TRBJ2-2 | - | TRBD1 | TRBV4-2 | TGTGCCAGCAGCCAACTCCTCCCGGGACAGCAGAACACCGGGGAGCTGTTTTTT | CASSQLLPGQQNTGELFF
TRBJ2-7 | many | TRBD1 | TRBV7-9 | TGTGCCAGCAGCTTACTAGGACAGGTTCCCTACGAGCAGTACTTC | CASSLLGQVPYEQYF
TRBJ2-7 | - | - | TRBV7-6 | TGTGCCAGCAGCCCAGCGGTGGTGAATAACGAGCAGTACTTC | CASSPAVVNNEQYF
TRBJ2-1 | - | TRBD1 | TRBV5-1 | TGCGCCAGCAGCCTACAGGGGGAAAACAATGAGCAGTTCTTC | CASSLQGENNEQFF
TRBJ2-2 | - | - | TRBV10-2 | TGCGCCAGCAGTGATTTAGGGGGTGTCACCGGGGAGCTGTTTTTT | CASSDLGGVTGELFF
TRBJ1-3 | - | TRBD1 | TRBV5-6 | TGTGCCAGCAGCTTGCAGGGGGCCGGAAACACCATATATTTT | CASSLQGAGNTIYF
TRBJ2-7 | once | TRBD2 | TRBV6-5 | TGTGCCAGCAGAGGGACTAGCTTGGGCGAGCAGTACTTC | CASRGTSLGEQYF
TRBJ2-7 | - | TRBD2 | TRBV5-8 | TGTGCCAGCAGCTTGGTAGGGACTAGAACCTACGAGCAGTACTTC | CASSLVGTRTYEQYF
TRBJ2-7 | - | - | TRBV10-3 | TGTGCCATCGATGGCGGTCCTTCCTACGAGCAGTACTTC | CAIDGGPSYEQYF
TRBJ2-7 | - | TRBD1 | TRBV10-3 | TGTGCCATCAGTGAAGGGACAGGCATCTACGAGCAGTACTTC | CAISEGTGIYEQYF
TRBJ2-7 | - | TRBD1 | TRBV15 | TGTGCCACCAGCAGAGAGAAGGGACAGTTCCGGCAGTACTTC | CATSREKGQFRQYF